The rows below give T cell receptor beta chains drawn from one sample of a study of blood T cell repertoires in COVID-19. The assay was immunoSEQ multiplex PCR, and TCRdb's table has in-frame clones only and misses some. The sample yields roughly 200,000 clones, about 88% seen once. The source material was peripheral blood. Receptor source: a woman aged 30 to 39 with active or convalescent COVID-19. CDR3s include the opening cysteine and the closing phenylalanine or tryptophan. D genes are given only for firm matches. Expanded clones are given a class, and other clones once, few, many or no size at all.

j_call clone_size v_call d_call cdr3_nt cdr3_aa
TRBJ2-2 NA TRBV19 NA TGTGCCAGCAATCCTCCCCGCAGTCCTCCCGGGGAGCTGTTTTTT CASNPPRSPPGELFF
TRBJ2-7 NA TRBV9 TRBD1 TGTGCCAGCAGCAACGGACAGGGGGCCTACGAGCAGTACTTC CASSNGQGAYEQYF
TRBJ2-5 NA TRBV9 TRBD1 TGTGCCAGCAGCGTAGGGGGGACAGGGCTAGAGACCCAGTACTTC CASSVGGTGLETQYF
TRBJ2-1 NA TRBV28 TRBD2 TGTGCCAGCAGTTTAAGGGCTAGCGGGAGGGGGGTGTACAATGAGCAGTTCTTC CASSLRASGRGVYNEQFF
TRBJ1-3 few TRBV28 TRBD1 TGTGCCAGCAGTTCCCCCCCCGGGACAGGGGGCTTTGGAAACACCATATATTTT CASSSPPGTGGFGNTIYF
TRBJ2-3 NA TRBV3-1/TRBV3-2 NA TGTGCCAGCAGCCAACTCGGCGGGAGCACAGATACGCAGTATTTT CASSQLGGSTDTQYF
TRBJ2-7 NA TRBV3-1/TRBV3-2 TRBD2 TGTGCCAGCAGCCACCACAGCGGGAGGGCAGCCGAGCAGTACTTC CASSHHSGRAAEQYF
TRBJ2-3 NA TRBV7-9 TRBD1 TGTGCCAGCAGCCTCCTAGTGGGACAGGGGGCAGATACGCAGTATTTT CASSLLVGQGADTQYF
TRBJ2-7 NA TRBV5-4 NA TGTGCCAGCAGCCCGGACTATTCCAACTACGAGCAGTACTTC CASSPDYSNYEQYF
TRBJ1-5 NA TRBV10-3 NA TGTGCCATTTCGGATGGGCGTTATAGCAATCAGCCCCAGCATTTT CAISDGRYSNQPQHF
TRBJ2-1 NA TRBV7-2 NA TGTGCCAGCAGCTTAGCCCGGTCAGGGGTGACCTACAATGAGCAGTTCTTC CASSLARSGVTYNEQFF
TRBJ2-1 NA TRBV24-1 TRBD1 TGTGCCACCAGTGATTTCTCGACAGGGATGGCTTACAATGAGCAGTTCTTC CATSDFSTGMAYNEQFF
TRBJ2-1 NA TRBV18 NA TGTGCCAGCTCACACGGGAATGAGCAGTTCTTC CASSHGNEQFF
TRBJ2-3 NA TRBV27 NA TGTGCCAGCAGTTTATCCCGCGGCCCGGCAGATACGCAGTATTTT CASSLSRGPADTQYF
TRBJ1-6 few TRBV28 NA TGTGCCAGCAGTTTGTCTCCTAATAATTCACCCCTCCACTTT CASSLSPNNSPLHF
TRBJ1-2 NA TRBV20-1 NA TGCAGTGCTATCAGGGGTTCCGGCTACACCTTC CSAIRGSGYTF
TRBJ2-7 NA TRBV11-2 NA TGTGCCAGCAGCTTGGGGGGTATCTACGAGCAGTACTTC CASSLGGIYEQYF
TRBJ1-2 NA TRBV6-1 TRBD1 TGTGCCAGCACCTTCCGGGACAGGCGACTCTATGGCTACACCTTC CASTFRDRRLYGYTF
TRBJ2-2 NA TRBV11-3 TRBD1 TGTGCCAGCAGCCAGAACCCGACAGGGGGCGCGAACACCGGGGAGCTGTTTTTT CASSQNPTGGANTGELFF
TRBJ2-7 NA TRBV21-1 NA TGTGCCAGCAGCATCAGACTAGCGGGAGAGAATGTCTACGAGCAGTACTTC CASSIRLAGENVYEQYF
TRBJ1-6 NA TRBV13 NA TGTGCCAGCAGCTTAATTGGCAATAATTCACCCCTCCACTTT CASSLIGNNSPLHF
TRBJ2-1 NA TRBV7-6 TRBD2 TGTGCCAGCAGCTCCGGGACTAGCGGGGCTTACCACAATGAGCAGTTCTTC CASSSGTSGAYHNEQFF
TRBJ2-7 NA TRBV4-2 TRBD2 TGTGCCAGCAGCCAAGTCCCTAGCGGGCCACCCTACGAGCAGTACTTC CASSQVPSGPPYEQYF
TRBJ2-5 NA TRBV4-1 NA TGCGCCAGCAGCCAAGATCCCAGGGGAGAGACCCAGTACTTC CASSQDPRGETQYF
TRBJ2-7 NA TRBV28 NA TGTGCCAGCAGTTTAAGTCGGGTGCGGCAGTACTTC CASSLSRVRQYF
TRBJ1-5 NA TRBV2 NA TGTGCCAGCACCCGGGGATCGAATAGCAATCAGCCCCAGCATTTT CASTRGSNSNQPQHF
TRBJ1-5 NA TRBV7-6 NA TGTGCCAGCAGTCCGGACAGATATCAGCCCCAGCATTTT CASSPDRYQPQHF
TRBJ1-1 NA TRBV9 NA TGTGCCAGCAGCGTAGCACAGATGAACACTGAAGCTTTCTTT CASSVAQMNTEAFF
TRBJ1-1 NA TRBV27 NA TGTGCCAGCAGGGCCTCCGGGAGCACTGAAGCTTTCTTT CASRASGSTEAFF
TRBJ1-5 NA TRBV28 TRBD1 TGTGCCAGCAGGCGGACAGGTGAATCGGTCTTTCAGCCCCAGCATTTT CASRRTGESVFQPQHF
TRBJ2-3 NA TRBV7-9 TRBD2 TGTGCCAGCAGCCTTGGAGGACTAGCGGGACCACTACGCACAGATACGCAGTATTTT CASSLGGLAGPLRTDTQYF
TRBJ1-2 NA TRBV19 TRBD1 TGTGCCAGTAACGTAAGACAGGGGATCTATGGCTACACCTTC CASNVRQGIYGYTF
TRBJ2-6 NA TRBV6-5 NA TGTGCCAGCCTCCCCAGAGGGGCCAACGTCCTGACTTTC CASLPRGANVLTF
TRBJ1-6 NA TRBV30 TRBD1 TGTGCCTGGAGTGTCGGGACAGAGGGTTCACCCCTCCACTTT CAWSVGTEGSPLHF
TRBJ2-1 NA TRBV7-2 NA TGTGCCAGCAGCTTAGGGGAGGGCCGAGGGTCAGGGGTCTACAATGAGCAGTTCTTC CASSLGEGRGSGVYNEQFF
TRBJ1-4 NA TRBV4-1 NA TGCGCCAGCAGCCAAGCACAGGTTCGTGCAACTAATGAAAAACTGTTTTTT CASSQAQVRATNEKLFF
TRBJ1-5 NA TRBV2 NA TGTGCCAGCAGAACACAGGGAGGCAATCAGCCCCAGCATTTT CASRTQGGNQPQHF
TRBJ1-1 few TRBV18 NA TGTGCCAGCTCAACAAACGGATGGAGCACTGAAGCTTTCTTT CASSTNGWSTEAFF
TRBJ1-2 NA TRBV6-6 TRBD1 TGTGCCAGCAGCAGCGGACAGGGTAGGAACTATGGCTACACCTTC CASSSGQGRNYGYTF
TRBJ1-1 once TRBV6-1 TRBD1 TGTGCCAGCAGTGAAAGACAGGGCACTGAAGCTTTCTTT CASSERQGTEAFF
TRBJ1-3 NA TRBV5-1 NA TGCGCCAGCAGCTTGGCTAGCTCTGGAAACACCATATATTTT CASSLASSGNTIYF